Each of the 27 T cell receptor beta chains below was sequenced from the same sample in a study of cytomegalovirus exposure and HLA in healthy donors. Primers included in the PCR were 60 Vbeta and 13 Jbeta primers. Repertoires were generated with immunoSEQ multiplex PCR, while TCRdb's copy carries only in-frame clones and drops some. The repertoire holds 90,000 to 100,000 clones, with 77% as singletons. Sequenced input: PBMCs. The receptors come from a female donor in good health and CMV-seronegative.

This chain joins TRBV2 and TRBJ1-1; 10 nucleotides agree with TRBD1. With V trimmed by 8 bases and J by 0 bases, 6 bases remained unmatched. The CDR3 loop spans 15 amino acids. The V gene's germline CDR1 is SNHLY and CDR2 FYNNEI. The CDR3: CASFRDRGLNTEAFF. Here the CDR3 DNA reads TGTGCCAGCTTTAGGGACAGGGGCTTGAACACTGAAGCTTTCTTT. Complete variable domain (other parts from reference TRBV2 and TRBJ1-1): EPEVTQTPSHQVTQMGQEVILRCVPISNHLYFYWYRQILGQKVEFLVSFYNNEISEKSEIFDDQFSVERPDGSNFTLKIRSTKLEDSAMYFCASFRDRGLNTEAFFGQGTRLTVV.

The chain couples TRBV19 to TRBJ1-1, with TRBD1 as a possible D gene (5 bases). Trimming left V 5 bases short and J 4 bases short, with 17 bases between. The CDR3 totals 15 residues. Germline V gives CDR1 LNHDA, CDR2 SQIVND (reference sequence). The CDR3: CASSLTARAGTEAFF. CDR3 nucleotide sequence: TGTGCCAGTAGTCTCACCGCCAGGGCTGGCACTGAAGCTTTCTTT.

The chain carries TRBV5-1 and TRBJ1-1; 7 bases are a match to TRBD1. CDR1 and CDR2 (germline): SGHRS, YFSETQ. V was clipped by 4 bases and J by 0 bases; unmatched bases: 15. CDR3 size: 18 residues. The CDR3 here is CASSLYAGTDVLNTEAFF. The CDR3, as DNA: TGCGCCAGCAGCCTATACGCCGGGACAGATGTCTTGAACACTGAAGCTTTCTTT.

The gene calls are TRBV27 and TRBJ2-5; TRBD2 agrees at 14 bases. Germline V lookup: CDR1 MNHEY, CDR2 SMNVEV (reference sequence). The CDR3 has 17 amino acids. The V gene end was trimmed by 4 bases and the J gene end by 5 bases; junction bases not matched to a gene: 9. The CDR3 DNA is TGTGCCAGCAGTTCCCCGGGGACTAGCGGGAGTCGGGAGACCCAGTACTTC. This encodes CASSSPGTSGSRETQYF.

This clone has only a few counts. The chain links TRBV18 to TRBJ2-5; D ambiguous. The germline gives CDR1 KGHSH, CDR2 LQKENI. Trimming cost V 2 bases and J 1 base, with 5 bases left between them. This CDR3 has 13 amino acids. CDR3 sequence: CASSPDIQETQYF. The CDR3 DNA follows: TGTGCCAGCTCACCAGACATCCAAGAGACCCAGTACTTC.

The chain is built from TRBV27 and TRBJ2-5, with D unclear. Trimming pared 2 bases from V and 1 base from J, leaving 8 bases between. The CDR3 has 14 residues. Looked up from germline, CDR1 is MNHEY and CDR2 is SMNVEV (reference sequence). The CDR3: CASSLAGAQETQYF. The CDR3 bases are TGTGCCAGCAGTTTAGCCGGAGCCCAAGAGACCCAGTACTTC.

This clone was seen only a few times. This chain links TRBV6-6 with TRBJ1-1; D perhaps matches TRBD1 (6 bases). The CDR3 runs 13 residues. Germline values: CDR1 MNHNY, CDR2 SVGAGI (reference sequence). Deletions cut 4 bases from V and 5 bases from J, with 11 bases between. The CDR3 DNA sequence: TGTGCCAGCAGTTTCGTCAGGGGAACTGAAGCTTTCTTT. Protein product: CASSFVRGTEAFF.

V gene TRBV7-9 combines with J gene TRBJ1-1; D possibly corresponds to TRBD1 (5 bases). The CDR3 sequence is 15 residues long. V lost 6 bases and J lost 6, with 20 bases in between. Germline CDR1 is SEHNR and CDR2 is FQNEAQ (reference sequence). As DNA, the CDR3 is TGTGCCAGCAGACAACCTGGGGGGACGTGGGCTGAAGCTTTCTTT. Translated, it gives CASRQPGGTWAEAFF.

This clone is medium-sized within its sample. CDR3 in amino acids: CASSQGWGANTEAFF. CDR3 bases: TGTGCCAGCAGCCAAGGATGGGGAGCGAACACTGAAGCTTTCTTT. The chain links TRBV4-2 to TRBJ1-1; D is uncertain. Trimming shortened V by 1 base and J by 1 base, and 10 bases separated the two germline ends. The CDR3 contains 15 residues. The germline V gene has CDR1 LGHNA and CDR2 YNFKEQ.

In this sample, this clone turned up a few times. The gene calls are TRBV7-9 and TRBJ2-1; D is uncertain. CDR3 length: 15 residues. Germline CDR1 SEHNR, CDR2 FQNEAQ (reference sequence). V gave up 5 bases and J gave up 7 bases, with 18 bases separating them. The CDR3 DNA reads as TGTGCCAGCAGCCCTCCCCGGCGTCTAGGAAATGAGCAGTTCTTC. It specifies CASSPPRRLGNEQFF.

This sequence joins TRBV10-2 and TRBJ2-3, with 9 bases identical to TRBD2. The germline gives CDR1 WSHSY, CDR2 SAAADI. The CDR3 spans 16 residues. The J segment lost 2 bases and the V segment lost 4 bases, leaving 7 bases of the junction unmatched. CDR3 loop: CASSGLAGIPTDTQYF. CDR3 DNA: TGCGCCAGCAGTGGTCTAGCGGGGATTCCCACAGATACGCAGTATTTT.

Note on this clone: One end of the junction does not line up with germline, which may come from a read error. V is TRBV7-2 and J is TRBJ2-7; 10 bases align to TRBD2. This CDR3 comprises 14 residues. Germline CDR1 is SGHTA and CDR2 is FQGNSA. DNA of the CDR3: TGTGCCAGCAGCCTAGCGGGAGCTGGCTACGAGCAGTACTTC. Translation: CASSLAGAGYEQYF.

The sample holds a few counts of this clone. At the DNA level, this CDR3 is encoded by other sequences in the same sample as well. This chain's CDR3 is CASSEESGGFYEQYF. CDR3 coding DNA: TGTGCCAGCAGTGAAGAGTCAGGGGGCTTCTACGAGCAGTACTTC. The chain recombines TRBV2 with TRBJ2-7; 8 bases agree with TRBD1. Germline V gene data show CDR1 as SNHLY and CDR2 as FYNNEI. The CDR3 is 15 amino acids. Trimming removed 1 base from V and 3 bases from J; junction bases left unmatched: 5. Complete variable domain (other parts from reference TRBV2 and TRBJ2-7): EPEVTQTPSHQVTQMGQEVILRCVPISNHLYFYWYRQILGQKVEFLVSFYNNEISEKSEIFDDQFSVERPDGSNFTLKIRSTKLEDSAMYFCASSEESGGFYEQYFGPGTRLTVT.

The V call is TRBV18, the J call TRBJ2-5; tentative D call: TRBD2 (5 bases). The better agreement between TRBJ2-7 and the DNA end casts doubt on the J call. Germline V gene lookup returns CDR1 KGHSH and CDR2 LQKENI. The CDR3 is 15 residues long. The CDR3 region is CASSPGEGRAYEQYF. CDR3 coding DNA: TGTGCCAGCTCACCAGGAGAGGGAAGGGCCTACGAGCAGTACTTC.

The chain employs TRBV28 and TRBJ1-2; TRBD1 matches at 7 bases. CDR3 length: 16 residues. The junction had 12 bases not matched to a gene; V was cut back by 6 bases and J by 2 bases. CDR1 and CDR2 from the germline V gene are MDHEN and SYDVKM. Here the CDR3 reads CASSLGTAALNYGYTF. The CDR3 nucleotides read TGTGCCAGCAGCCTCGGGACAGCAGCTTTAAACTATGGCTACACCTTC.

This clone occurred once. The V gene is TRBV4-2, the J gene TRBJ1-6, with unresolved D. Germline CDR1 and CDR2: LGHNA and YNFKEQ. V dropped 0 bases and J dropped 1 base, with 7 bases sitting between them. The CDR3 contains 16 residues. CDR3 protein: CASSQDGGSYNSPLHF. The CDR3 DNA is TGTGCCAGCAGCCAAGACGGAGGGTCCTATAATTCACCCCTCCACTTT.

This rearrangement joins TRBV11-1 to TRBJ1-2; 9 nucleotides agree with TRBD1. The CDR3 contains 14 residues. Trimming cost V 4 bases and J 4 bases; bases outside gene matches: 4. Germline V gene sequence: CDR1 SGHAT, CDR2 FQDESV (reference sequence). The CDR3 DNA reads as TGTGCCAGCAGCTCCACAGGGGGCAGCTATGGCTACACCTTC. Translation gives CASSSTGGSYGYTF.

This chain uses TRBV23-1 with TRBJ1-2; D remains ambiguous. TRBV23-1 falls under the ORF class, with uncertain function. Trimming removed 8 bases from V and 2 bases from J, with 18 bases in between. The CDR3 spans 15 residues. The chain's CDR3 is CASAPTIVCNYGYTF. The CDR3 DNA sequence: TGCGCCAGCGCACCGACAATCGTCTGCAACTATGGCTACACCTTC.

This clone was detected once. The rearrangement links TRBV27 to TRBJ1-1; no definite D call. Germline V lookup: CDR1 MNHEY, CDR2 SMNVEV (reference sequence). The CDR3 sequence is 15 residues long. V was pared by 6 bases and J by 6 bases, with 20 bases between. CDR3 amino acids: CASRSEEGMRPEAFF. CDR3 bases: TGTGCCAGCAGATCGGAGGAGGGTATGAGGCCTGAAGCTTTCTTT.

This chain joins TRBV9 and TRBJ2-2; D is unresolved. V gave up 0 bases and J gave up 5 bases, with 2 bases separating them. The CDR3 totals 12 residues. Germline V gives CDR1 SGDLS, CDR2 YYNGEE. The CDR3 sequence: CASSVVTGELFF. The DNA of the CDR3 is TGTGCCAGCAGCGTAGTAACCGGGGAGCTGTTTTTT.

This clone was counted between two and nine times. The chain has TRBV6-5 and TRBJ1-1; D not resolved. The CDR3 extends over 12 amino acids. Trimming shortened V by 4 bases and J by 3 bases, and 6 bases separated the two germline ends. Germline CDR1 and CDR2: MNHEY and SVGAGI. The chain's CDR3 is CASSSSHTEAFF. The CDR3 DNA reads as TGTGCCAGCAGTTCGAGCCACACTGAAGCTTTCTTT.

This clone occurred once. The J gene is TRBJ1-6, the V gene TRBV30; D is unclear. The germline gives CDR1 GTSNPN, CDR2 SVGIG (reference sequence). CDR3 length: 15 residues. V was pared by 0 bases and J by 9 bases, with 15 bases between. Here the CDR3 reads CAWSVGSSGSSPLHF. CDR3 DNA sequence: TGTGCCTGGAGTGTTGGGTCCTCCGGGAGTTCACCCCTCCACTTT.

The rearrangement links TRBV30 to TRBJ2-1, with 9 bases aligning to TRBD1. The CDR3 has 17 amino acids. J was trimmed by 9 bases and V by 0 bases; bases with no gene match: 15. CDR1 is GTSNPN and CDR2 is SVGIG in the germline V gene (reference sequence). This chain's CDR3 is CAWSVGFRDRVSGEQFF. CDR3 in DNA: TGTGCCTGGAGTGTTGGTTTTCGGGACAGGGTCTCTGGTGAGCAGTTCTTC.

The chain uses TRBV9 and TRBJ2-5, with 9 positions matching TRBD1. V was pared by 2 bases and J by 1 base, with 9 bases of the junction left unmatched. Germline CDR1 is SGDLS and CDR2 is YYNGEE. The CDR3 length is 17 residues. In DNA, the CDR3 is TGTGCCAGCAGCGTGTCCGGACAGGGGAGACTCCAAGAGACCCAGTACTTC. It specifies CASSVSGQGRLQETQYF.

The CDR3 protein is CASSLGASTDTQYF. In nucleotides, the CDR3 is TGTGCCAGCAGCTTAGGGGCTAGCACAGATACGCAGTATTTT. The chain is built from TRBV7-2 and TRBJ2-3; D uncertain. From germline, CDR1 is SGHTA and CDR2 FQGNSA. Trimming shortened V by 1 base and J by 0 bases, and 5 bases separated the two germline ends. The CDR3 has 14 amino acids.

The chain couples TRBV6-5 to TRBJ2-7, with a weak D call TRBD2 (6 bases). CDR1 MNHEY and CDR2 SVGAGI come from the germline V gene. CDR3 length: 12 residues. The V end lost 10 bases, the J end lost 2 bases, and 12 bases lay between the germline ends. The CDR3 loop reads CATGTGAYEQYF. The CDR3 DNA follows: TGTGCCACCGGGACTGGGGCCTACGAGCAGTACTTC.

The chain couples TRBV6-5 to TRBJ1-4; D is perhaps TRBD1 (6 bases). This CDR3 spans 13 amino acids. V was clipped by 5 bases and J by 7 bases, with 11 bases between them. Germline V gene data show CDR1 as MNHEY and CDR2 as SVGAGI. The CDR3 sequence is CASSTGLGEKLFF. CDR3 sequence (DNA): TGTGCCAGCAGTACAGGGTTGGGTGAAAAACTGTTTTTT.